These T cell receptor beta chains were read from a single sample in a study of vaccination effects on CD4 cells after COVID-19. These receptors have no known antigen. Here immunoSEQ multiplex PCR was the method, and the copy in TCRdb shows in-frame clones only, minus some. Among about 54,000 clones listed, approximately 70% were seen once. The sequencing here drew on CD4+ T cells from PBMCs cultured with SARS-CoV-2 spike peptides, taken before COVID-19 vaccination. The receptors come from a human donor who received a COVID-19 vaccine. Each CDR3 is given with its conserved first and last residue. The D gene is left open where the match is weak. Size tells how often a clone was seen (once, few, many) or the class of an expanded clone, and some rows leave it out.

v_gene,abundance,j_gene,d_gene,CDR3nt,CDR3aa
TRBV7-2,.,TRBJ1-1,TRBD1,TGTGCCAGCAGCTCGCGACAGGGAGGGGAAGCTTTCTTT,CASSSRQGGEAFF
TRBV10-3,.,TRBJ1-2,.,TGTGCCATCAGCCCCGAGGCAGGTCGGAGTGGCTACACCTTC,CAISPEAGRSGYTF
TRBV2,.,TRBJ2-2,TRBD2,TGTGCCAGCAGTTCCGGACTAGCGGGGGGCGGGGAGCTGTTTTTT,CASSSGLAGGGELFF
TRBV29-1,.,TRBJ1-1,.,TGCAGCGTTGAAGGGTGGCCTGAAGCTTTCTTT,CSVEGWPEAFF
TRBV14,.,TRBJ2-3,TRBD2,TGTGCCAGCGGGACTAGCGGGGGCTCAGATACGCAGTATTTT,CASGTSGGSDTQYF
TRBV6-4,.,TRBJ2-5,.,TGTGCCAGCAGTGACTCGACTCGCCAAGAGACCCAGTACTTC,CASSDSTRQETQYF
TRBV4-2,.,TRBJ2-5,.,TGTGCCAGCAGCCAAGGTAACCTAGGGGACCGCCAAGAGACCCAGTACTTC,CASSQGNLGDRQETQYF
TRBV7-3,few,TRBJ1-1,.,TGTGCCAGCAGCCTACAGAGGAACACTGAAGCTTTCTTT,CASSLQRNTEAFF
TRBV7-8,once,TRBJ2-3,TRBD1,TGTGCCAGCAGCCTCCGGGACAGGGGTGGGACAGATACGCAGTATTTT,CASSLRDRGGTDTQYF
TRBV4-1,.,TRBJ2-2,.,TGCGCCAGCAGCCAATGGAACACCGGGGAGCTGTTTTTT,CASSQWNTGELFF
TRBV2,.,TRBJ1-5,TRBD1,TGTGCCAGCTCAAAGGTCCGAACAGGGGGTCAGCCCCAGCATTTT,CASSKVRTGGQPQHF
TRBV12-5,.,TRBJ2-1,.,TGTGCTAGTGGTTTGCGAGGGTTCAATGAGCAGTTCTTC,CASGLRGFNEQFF
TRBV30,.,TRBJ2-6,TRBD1,TGTGCGGGTATAGGGACAGGGGGCTCTGGGGCCAACGTCCTGACTTTC,CAGIGTGGSGANVLTF
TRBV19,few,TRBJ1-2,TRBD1,TGTGCCAGTAGCAAAATAGGACAGGCCCGGGATGGCTACACCTTC,CASSKIGQARDGYTF
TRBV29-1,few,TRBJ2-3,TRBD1,TGCAGCGTTGGGGACAGGGATACGCAGTATTTT,CSVGDRDTQYF
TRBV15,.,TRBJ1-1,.,TGTGCCACCAGCGTGGGGCCCAGCGCTGAAGCTTTCTTT,CATSVGPSAEAFF
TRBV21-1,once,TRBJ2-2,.,TGTGCCAGCCCTCCAGCGGGAGGGCTCACCGCCGGGGAGCTGTTTTTT,CASPPAGGLTAGELFF
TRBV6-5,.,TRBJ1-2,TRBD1,TGTGCCAGCCGGGGGACAGGGACCCACTATGGCTACACCTTC,CASRGTGTHYGYTF
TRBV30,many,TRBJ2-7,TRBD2,TGTGCCTGGACTCACTGGACTAGCGGGAGGTACGAGCAGTACTTC,CAWTHWTSGRYEQYF
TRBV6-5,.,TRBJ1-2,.,TGTGCCAGCAGTATTGAAAGGACCGCTGGCTACACCTTC,CASSIERTAGYTF
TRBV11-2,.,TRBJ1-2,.,TGTGCCAGCAGCTTAGACCTCCTGCAGGTTACTGGCTACACCTTC,CASSLDLLQVTGYTF
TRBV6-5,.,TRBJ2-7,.,TGTGCCAGCACCCTGGGGGACGGTGGGTCCTACGAGCAGTACTTC,CASTLGDGGSYEQYF
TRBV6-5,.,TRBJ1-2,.,TGTGCCAGCAGTCCCCGGGGCGGAGTCGGGGGCTACACCTTC,CASSPRGGVGGYTF
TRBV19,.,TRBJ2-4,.,TGTGCCAGCGGGACGGTGGCGGGAAACATTCAGTACTTC,CASGTVAGNIQYF
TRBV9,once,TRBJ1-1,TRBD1,TGTGCCAGCAGCCCGCAGGGGGCGTCTTGGGGCACTGAAGCTTTCTTT,CASSPQGASWGTEAFF
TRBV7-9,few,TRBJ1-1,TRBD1,TGTGCCAGCAGACTAACTGGACAGGGAAAAACTGAAGCTTTCTTT,CASRLTGQGKTEAFF
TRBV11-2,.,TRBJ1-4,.,TGTGCCAGCAGCTTAGGGCAGGAAAAACTGTTTTTT,CASSLGQEKLFF
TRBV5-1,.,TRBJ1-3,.,TGCGCCAGCAGCTTGGGAGTCTCTGGAAACACCATATATTTT,CASSLGVSGNTIYF
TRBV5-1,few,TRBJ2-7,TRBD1,TGCGCCAGCAGCTTGGACCTTGGACAGGGGCCCGAGCAGTACTTC,CASSLDLGQGPEQYF
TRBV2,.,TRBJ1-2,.,TGTGCCAGCAGGGCAGGGAGCTATGGCTACACCTTC,CASRAGSYGYTF
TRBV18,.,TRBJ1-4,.,TGTGCCAGCTCAGCGGTAGTGGAACTACTAACGGTTGAAAAACTGTTTTTT,CASSAVVELLTVEKLFF